These T cell receptor beta chains were read from a single sample in a study of OX40 agonist ivuxolimab in advanced cancers. The protocol was immunoSEQ multiplex PCR, while the TCRdb copy is restricted to in-frame clones and leaves out a portion. This table holds tens of thousands of clones, around four fifths found once. The source material was CD4+ or CD8+ T cells sorted from blood, sampled in a trial of the OX40 agonist ivuxolimab. Receptor source: an adult with an advanced solid tumor such as melanoma, head and neck, liver or kidney cancer. The CDR3 runs from the conserved cysteine through the conserved F or W. A D gene is named only where the DNA matches it firmly. Not every row has a clone size; where given, it reads once, few, many or a size class.

clone_size	v_call	j_call	d_call	cdr3_aa	cdr3_nt
.	TRBV7-9	TRBJ2-5	.	CASSLGDRGRGETQYF	TGTGCCAGCAGCTTAGGCGACCGCGGAAGGGGGGAGACCCAGTACTTC
.	TRBV7-9	TRBJ2-7	.	CASSPRVKGTYYEQYF	TGTGCCAGCAGCCCCCGAGTTAAGGGTACCTACTACGAGCAGTACTTC
.	TRBV5-1	TRBJ2-5	TRBD1	CASSQQGQAETQYF	TGCGCCAGCAGCCAACAGGGGCAGGCAGAGACCCAGTACTTC
.	TRBV7-9	TRBJ2-7	.	CASSLVMGASYEQYF	TGTGCCAGCAGCCTAGTAATGGGGGCCTCCTACGAGCAGTACTTC
.	TRBV18	TRBJ1-4	.	CASSPSSEKLFF	TGTGCCAGCTCACCCTCCAGTGAAAAACTGTTTTTT
.	TRBV5-6	TRBJ2-1	.	CASSLTQAIEQFF	TGTGCCAGCAGCTTGACTCAGGCGATTGAGCAGTTCTTC
.	TRBV5-1	TRBJ2-5	TRBD2	CASSPLSGAETQYF	TGCGCCAGCAGCCCCCTTAGCGGGGCGGAGACCCAGTACTTC
.	TRBV15	TRBJ1-5	.	CATSRDLQGPRPQHF	TGTGCCACCAGCAGAGATCTCCAGGGGCCGCGGCCCCAGCATTTT
.	TRBV7-9	TRBJ1-6	.	CASSLGTSYNSPLHF	TGTGCCAGCAGCTTAGGGACATCCTATAATTCACCCCTCCACTTT
.	TRBV5-1	TRBJ2-4	.	CASRREGVNIQYF	TGCGCCAGCAGGAGAGAGGGGGTAAACATTCAGTACTTC
.	TRBV9	TRBJ2-2	TRBD1	CASSARTGTTGELFF	TGTGCCAGCAGCGCCCGGACAGGCACCACCGGGGAGCTGTTTTTT
.	TRBV5-4	TRBJ1-2	TRBD1	CASSLARQGGGGYTF	TGTGCCAGCAGCTTAGCTCGACAGGGCGGGGGAGGCTACACCTTC
.	TRBV7-2	TRBJ1-2	TRBD1	CASSWTGPSRGYTF	TGTGCCAGCAGCTGGACAGGGCCCTCCCGGGGCTACACCTTC
.	TRBV4-2	TRBJ1-3	.	CASSQEVRGNTIYF	TGTGCCAGCAGCCAAGAGGTCCGGGGAAACACCATATATTTT
.	TRBV7-3	TRBJ2-5	TRBD2	CASSLGLAHQETQYF	TGTGCCAGCAGCCTGGGACTAGCGCACCAAGAGACCCAGTACTTC
.	TRBV6-4	TRBJ2-3	TRBD2	CASSDRPAGGSDTQYF	TGTGCCAGCAGTGACCGGCCAGCGGGGGGGTCAGATACGCAGTATTTT
few	TRBV30	TRBJ1-6	.	CAWTNRANSPLHF	TGTGCCTGGACTAACAGGGCGAATTCACCCCTCCACTTT
.	TRBV10-1	TRBJ2-1	.	CASSDNSHNEQFF	TGCGCCAGCAGTGATAACAGCCATAATGAGCAGTTCTTC
.	TRBV4-3	TRBJ2-1	TRBD2	CASSQEFWLAGGPSYNEQFF	TGCGCCAGCAGCCAAGAATTCTGGCTAGCGGGGGGGCCTTCCTACAATGAGCAGTTCTTC
.	TRBV7-8	TRBJ2-7	.	CASSRLGPGSYEQYF	TGTGCCAGCAGCCGCCTTGGCCCAGGCTCCTACGAGCAGTACTTC
few	TRBV23-1	TRBJ2-3	.	CASSQSWRFDDTQYF	TGCGCCAGCAGTCAATCTTGGAGGTTCGACGATACGCAGTATTTT
.	TRBV29-1	TRBJ1-5	.	CSVTQSSNQPQHF	TGCAGCGTCACACAGAGTAGCAATCAGCCCCAGCATTTT
.	TRBV6-6	TRBJ2-5	.	CAISRHDQETQYF	TGTGCCATTTCAAGACACGACCAAGAGACCCAGTACTTC
.	TRBV29-1	TRBJ2-5	TRBD2	CSGGLEETQYF	TGCAGCGGCGGACTAGAGGAGACCCAGTACTTC
.	TRBV30	TRBJ2-5	.	CAWTIGQETQYF	TGTGCCTGGACCATTGGCCAAGAGACCCAGTACTTC
.	TRBV6-1	TRBJ2-1	.	CASSELRGDNEQFF	TGTGCCAGCAGTGAACTCCGCGGAGACAATGAGCAGTTCTTC
.	TRBV9	TRBJ2-2	TRBD1	CASSATGASTPELFF	TGTGCCAGCAGCGCGACAGGGGCGTCCACCCCGGAGCTGTTTTTT
.	TRBV15	TRBJ2-3	.	CATSRDQNLGGTDTQYF	TGTGCCACCAGCAGAGATCAAAATCTAGGGGGCACAGATACGCAGTATTTT
.	TRBV5-1	TRBJ2-5	.	CASSLATGGEETQYF	TGCGCCAGCAGCTTGGCCACAGGGGGGGAAGAGACCCAGTACTTC
.	TRBV5-1	TRBJ2-7	TRBD2	CASGPGLAGRREQYF	TGCGCCAGCGGACCAGGACTAGCGGGGAGGAGGGAGCAGTACTTC
.	TRBV5-1	TRBJ2-2	TRBD2	CASSLLAANTGELFF	TGCGCCAGCAGCCTACTAGCGGCGAACACCGGGGAGCTGTTTTTT
.	TRBV6-5	TRBJ1-2	.	CASTRTPNYGYTF	TGTGCCAGCACCCGCACCCCGAACTATGGCTACACCTTC
once	TRBV7-2	TRBJ2-7	TRBD2	CASSLDGTSGPYEQYF	TGTGCCAGCAGCTTAGATGGGACTAGCGGCCCCTACGAGCAGTACTTC
.	TRBV7-2	TRBJ1-3	.	CASSLNPGNTIYF	TGTGCCAGCAGCTTGAACCCTGGAAACACCATATATTTT
.	TRBV7-8	TRBJ2-5	TRBD2	CASSPGLAGSRETQYF	TGTGCCAGCAGCCCCGGACTAGCGGGGAGTCGAGAGACCCAGTACTTC
.	TRBV11-3	TRBJ2-3	TRBD2	CASSLLAGVVTDTQYF	TGTGCCAGCAGTCTTCTAGCGGGAGTGGTGACAGATACGCAGTATTTT
.	TRBV6-1	TRBJ1-5	.	CASSEIGLNQPQHF	TGTGCCAGCAGTGAAATCGGCTTGAATCAGCCCCAGCATTTT
.	TRBV19	TRBJ2-2	TRBD2	CASSSPSGRGYNTGELFF	TGTGCCAGTAGTAGTCCTAGCGGGAGGGGGTACAACACCGGGGAGCTGTTTTTT
.	TRBV5-4	TRBJ2-7	TRBD1	CASSRRDRDYEQYF	TGTGCCAGCAGCCGGAGGGACAGGGACTACGAGCAGTACTTC
.	TRBV23-1	TRBJ2-1	.	CASSPNEQFF	TGCGCCAGCAGCCCTAATGAGCAGTTCTTC
.	TRBV5-4	TRBJ1-2	TRBD1	CASTTGQGYGGYTF	TGTGCCAGCACCACGGGACAGGGTTATGGTGGCTACACCTTC
.	TRBV19	TRBJ2-7	TRBD2	CASSALAGNSYEQYF	TGTGCCAGTAGTGCACTAGCGGGTAACTCCTACGAGCAGTACTTC
.	TRBV5-4	TRBJ2-1	.	CASSWGSRGNEQFF	TGTGCCAGCAGCTGGGGATCCCGAGGCAATGAGCAGTTCTTC
.	TRBV5-1	TRBJ2-1	.	CASSYGGNSYNEQFF	TGCGCCAGCAGCTATGGCGGGAACTCCTACAATGAGCAGTTCTTC